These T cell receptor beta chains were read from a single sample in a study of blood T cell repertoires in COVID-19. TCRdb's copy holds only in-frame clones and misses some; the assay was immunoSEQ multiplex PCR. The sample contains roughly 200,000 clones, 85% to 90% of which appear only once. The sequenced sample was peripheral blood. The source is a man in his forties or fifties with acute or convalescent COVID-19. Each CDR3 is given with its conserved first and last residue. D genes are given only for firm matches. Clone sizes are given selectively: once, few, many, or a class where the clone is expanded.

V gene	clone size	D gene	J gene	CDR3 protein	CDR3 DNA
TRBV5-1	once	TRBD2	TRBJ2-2	CASSLVSLAGVGELFF	TGCGCCAGCAGCTTGGTCAGCCTAGCGGGGGTCGGGGAGCTGTTTTTT
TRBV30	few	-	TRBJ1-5	CAWSGGGDQPQHF	TGTGCCTGGAGTGGAGGAGGAGATCAGCCCCAGCATTTT
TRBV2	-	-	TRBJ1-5	CASMVGGSNQPQHF	TGTGCCAGCATGGTCGGGGGGTCCAATCAGCCCCAGCATTTT
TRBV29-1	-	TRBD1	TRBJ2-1	CSASGQGPYNEQFF	TGCAGCGCATCTGGACAGGGCCCTTACAATGAGCAGTTCTTC
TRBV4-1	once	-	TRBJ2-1	CASSHPSLGHAYNEQFF	TGCGCCAGCAGCCATCCCTCGTTGGGACACGCCTACAATGAGCAGTTCTTC
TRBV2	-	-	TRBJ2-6	CASRADTRLPSGANVLTF	TGTGCCAGCAGGGCGGACACTCGCTTACCCTCTGGGGCCAACGTCCTGACTTTC
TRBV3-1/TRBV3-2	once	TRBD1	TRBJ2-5	CASSQGQEETQYF	TGTGCCAGCAGCCAGGGACAGGAAGAGACCCAGTACTTC
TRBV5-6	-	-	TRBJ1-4	CASSLGSRGLTNEKLFF	TGTGCCAGCAGCTTGGGAAGCAGGGGCTTGACTAATGAAAAACTGTTTTTT
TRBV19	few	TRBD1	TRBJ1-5	CASSTRGNQPQHF	TGTGCCAGTAGTACCAGGGGGAATCAGCCCCAGCATTTT
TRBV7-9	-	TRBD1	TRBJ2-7	CASSTRTGSYEQYF	TGTGCCAGCAGCACACGGACAGGATCCTACGAGCAGTACTTC
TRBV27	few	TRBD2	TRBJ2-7	CASGSIAGVGSAQYF	TGTGCCAGCGGATCGATAGCGGGAGTCGGAAGCGCGCAGTACTTC
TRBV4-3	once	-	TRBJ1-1	CASSQETGRVGTEAFF	TGCGCCAGCAGCCAAGAAACAGGGCGGGTGGGCACTGAAGCTTTCTTT
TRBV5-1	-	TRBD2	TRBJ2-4	CASSPGTKENIQYF	TGCGCCAGCAGCCCAGGGACTAAGGAAAACATTCAGTACTTC
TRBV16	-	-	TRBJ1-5	CASSPQGSEPQHF	TGTGCCAGCAGCCCCCAGGGCTCGGAGCCCCAGCATTTT
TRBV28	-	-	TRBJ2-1	CASSLDYHYNEQFF	TGTGCCAGCAGTTTGGACTACCACTACAATGAGCAGTTCTTC
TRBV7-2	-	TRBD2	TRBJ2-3	CASNKGLSTDTQYF	TGTGCCAGCAACAAGGGACTAAGCACAGATACGCAGTATTTT
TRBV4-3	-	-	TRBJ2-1	CASSQRQSYNEQFF	TGCGCCAGCAGCCAGAGACAGAGCTACAATGAGCAGTTCTTC
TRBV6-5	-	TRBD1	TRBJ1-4	CASRPRRGPNEKLFF	TGTGCCAGCAGGCCCCGGAGGGGGCCCAATGAAAAACTGTTTTTT
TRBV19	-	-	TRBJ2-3	CASSFSTDTQYF	TGTGCCAGTAGTTTCTCCACAGATACGCAGTATTTT
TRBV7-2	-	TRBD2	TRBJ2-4	CASSYSLAGGPSRHF	TGTGCCAGCAGCTACTCTCTAGCGGGAGGGCCCTCTCGTCATTTC
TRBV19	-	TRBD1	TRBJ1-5	CASKDRGNQPQHF	TGTGCCAGCAAGGACAGGGGGAATCAGCCCCAGCATTTT
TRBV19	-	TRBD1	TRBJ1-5	CASSIRPGTGTKNQPQHF	TGTGCCAGTAGTATAAGGCCCGGGACAGGGACAAAGAATCAGCCCCAGCATTTT
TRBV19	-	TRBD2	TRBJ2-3	CASSPYYSGGPMGTQYF	TGTGCCAGTAGTCCATACTATTCGGGAGGGCCAATGGGAACGCAGTATTTT
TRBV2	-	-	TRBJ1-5	CASSGTANQPQHF	TGTGCCAGCAGTGGGACAGCCAATCAGCCCCAGCATTTT
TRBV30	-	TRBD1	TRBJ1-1	CAWSEGLGQLNTEAFF	TGTGCCTGGAGTGAGGGGTTGGGACAGCTAAACACTGAAGCTTTCTTT
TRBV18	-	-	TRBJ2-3	CASSPPGTLTDTQYF	TGTGCCAGCTCACCACCAGGGACACTCACAGATACGCAGTATTTT
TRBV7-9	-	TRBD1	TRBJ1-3	CASSPPRDRVNTIYF	TGTGCCAGCAGTCCGCCCCGGGACAGGGTTAACACCATATATTTT
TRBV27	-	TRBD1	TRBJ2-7	CASSWTGQGNEQYF	TGTGCCAGCAGTTGGACGGGACAGGGTAACGAGCAGTACTTC
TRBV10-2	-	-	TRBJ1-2	CATLITGYGYTF	TGCGCCACCTTAATTACGGGCTATGGCTACACCTTC
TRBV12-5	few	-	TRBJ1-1	CASGFGGMNTEAFF	TGTGCTAGTGGTTTTGGGGGGATGAACACTGAAGCTTTCTTT
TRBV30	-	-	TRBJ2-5	CAWGTPQETQYF	TGTGCCTGGGGGACTCCCCAAGAGACCCAGTACTTC
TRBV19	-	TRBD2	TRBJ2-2	CASLAGERGGELFF	TGTGCCAGCTTAGCGGGGGAGAGGGGCGGGGAGCTGTTTTTT
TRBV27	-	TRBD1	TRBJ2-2	CASRQGAGTGELFF	TGTGCCAGCCGACAGGGGGCGGGCACCGGGGAGCTGTTTTTT
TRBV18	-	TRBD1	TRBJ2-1	CASSYRGNNEQFF	TGTGCCAGCTCGTACAGGGGGAATAATGAGCAGTTCTTC
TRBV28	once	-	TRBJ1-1	CASSLGGGRDTEAFF	TGTGCCAGCAGTTTAGGGGGCGGGCGGGACACTGAAGCTTTCTTT
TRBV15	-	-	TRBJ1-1	CATSRARGSGTEAFF	TGTGCCACCAGCAGAGCGAGGGGGTCGGGCACTGAAGCTTTCTTT
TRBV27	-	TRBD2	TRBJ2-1	CASSSSGRANNEQFF	TGTGCCAGCAGTTCTAGCGGGAGGGCGAACAATGAGCAGTTCTTC
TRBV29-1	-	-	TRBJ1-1	CSVEDFQGTEAFF	TGCAGCGTTGAAGATTTTCAGGGGACTGAAGCTTTCTTT
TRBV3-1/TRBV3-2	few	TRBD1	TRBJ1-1	CASSRPRQGLTEAFF	TGTGCCAGCAGCCGGCCGAGACAGGGATTGACTGAAGCTTTCTTT
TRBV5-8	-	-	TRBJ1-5	CASSFYSNQPQHF	TGTGCCAGCAGCTTTTATAGCAATCAGCCCCAGCATTTT
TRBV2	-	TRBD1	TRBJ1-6	CASSRDRGSPLHF	TGTGCCAGCAGCCGGGACAGGGGTTCACCCCTCCACTTT
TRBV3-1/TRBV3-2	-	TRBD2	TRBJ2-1	CASSQEGLAYNEQFF	TGTGCCAGCAGCCAAGAGGGACTAGCCTACAATGAGCAGTTCTTC
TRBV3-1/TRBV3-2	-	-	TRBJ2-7	CASSQEGAGNEQYF	TGTGCCAGCAGCCAAGAAGGGGCAGGGAACGAGCAGTACTTC
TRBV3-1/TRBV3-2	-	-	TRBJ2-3	CASSLTIASDSTDTQYF	TGTGCCAGCAGCCTCACCATAGCGTCGGATAGCACAGATACGCAGTATTTT
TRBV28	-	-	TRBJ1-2	CASSLGAEPNYGYTF	TGTGCCAGCAGTTTAGGAGCGGAACCTAACTATGGCTACACCTTC
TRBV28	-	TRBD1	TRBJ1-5	CASRGTGSGNQPQHF	TGTGCCAGCAGAGGGACAGGCTCGGGCAATCAGCCCCAGCATTTT
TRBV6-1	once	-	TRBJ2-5	CASSEEVGRLQETQYF	TGTGCCAGCAGTGAAGAGGTGGGCAGGTTGCAAGAGACCCAGTACTTC
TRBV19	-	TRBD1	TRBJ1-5	CASSIQQGRSNQPQHF	TGTGCCAGTAGTATACAACAGGGGAGGAGCAATCAGCCCCAGCATTTT
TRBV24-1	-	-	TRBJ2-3	CATSDFGLQITTDTQYF	TGTGCCACCAGTGACTTCGGACTGCAAATAACAACAGATACGCAGTATTTT
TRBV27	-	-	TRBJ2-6	CASSLTTRYSSGANVLTF	TGTGCCAGCAGTTTAACGACACGCTACAGTTCTGGGGCCAACGTCCTGACTTTC
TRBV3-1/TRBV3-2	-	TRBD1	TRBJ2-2	CASSQVVTGMTNTGELFF	TGTGCCAGCAGCCAAGTGGTGACAGGGATGACGAACACCGGGGAGCTGTTTTTT
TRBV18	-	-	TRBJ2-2	CASSPSDRELFF	TGTGCCAGCTCTCCCAGTGACAGGGAGCTGTTTTTT
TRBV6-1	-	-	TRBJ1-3	CASSERHALAGNTIYF	TGTGCCAGCAGTGAAAGACACGCCTTGGCTGGAAACACCATATATTTT
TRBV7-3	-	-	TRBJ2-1	CASSPGARNNEQFF	TGTGCCAGCAGCCCAGGGGCTAGAAACAATGAGCAGTTCTTC